This passage covers 18 T cell receptor beta chains from one sample sequenced in a study of CD8+CD57+ T cells in acquired aplastic anemia. For CDR3 and TCR beta VDJ profiling, genomic DNA was the template used. MiXCR, run by TCRdb on the reads, gives a single entry per CDR3 protein. Of more than 150,000 distinct CDR3 sequences listed, approximately 49% are singletons. The sequencing sample was made of sorted CD4+, CD8+, or CD8+CD57+ T cells (not recorded which) from PBMCs. Receptors originate from a human donor in good health.

The chain has TRBV7-3 and TRBJ2-5; 8 nucleotides match TRBD1. Germline CDR1 is SGHTA and CDR2 is FQGTGA. J lost 4 bases, V lost 2 bases, and 3 bases had no gene match. The CDR3 has 14 residues. The CDR3 spells CASSLQGAGETQYF. CDR3 DNA sequence: TGTGCCAGCAGCTTACAGGGGGCAGGAGAGACCCAGTACTTC.

On this clonotype: Mismatch with germline at one junction end may stem from a read error. The J gene is TRBJ2-3, the V gene TRBV10-1; 9 bases match TRBD1. This CDR3 has 16 residues. CDR1 is WNHNN, CDR2 SYGVQD, per germline (reference sequence). The chain's CDR3 is CASSPRGQGRTDTQYF. In nucleotides, the CDR3 is TGTGCCAGCTCACCACGGGGACAGGGTCGCACAGATACGCAGTATTTT.

This clonotype was seen ten or more times. V usage is TRBV19 and J usage is TRBJ2-7; TRBD1 or TRBD2 may be the D gene (5 bases each). With 4 bases removed from V and 4 bases from J, the gap between germline ends came to 20 bases. The V gene's germline CDR1 is LNHDA and CDR2 SQIVND (reference sequence). CDR3 length: 16 amino acids. The CDR3 is CASSTQKPGRNYEQYF. CDR3 bases: TGTGCCAGTAGTACTCAAAAACCGGGACGGAATTACGAGCAGTACTTC.

The chain employs TRBV7-9 and TRBJ2-1, with D possibly TRBD2 on 5 matching bases. Deletions cut 5 bases from V and 8 bases from J, with 10 bases between. Germline CDR1 is SEHNR and CDR2 is FQNEAQ (reference sequence). The CDR3 contains 12 residues. CDR3 region: CASSPAGDEQFF. CDR3 nucleotides: TGTGCCAGCAGCCCGGCGGGCGATGAGCAGTTCTTC.

The chain recombines TRBV9 with TRBJ2-1; 14 bases map to TRBD2. The CDR3 is 18 amino acids. The V gene end was trimmed by 3 bases and the J gene end by 1 base; junction bases not matched to a gene: 6. Germline CDR1 is SGDLS and CDR2 is YYNGEE. The CDR3 protein is CASSGKRLAGGSYNEQFF. CDR3 sequence (DNA): TGTGCCAGCAGCGGAAAGAGACTAGCGGGAGGGTCCTACAATGAGCAGTTCTTC.

In this sample, this clonotype turned up many times. The chain is built from TRBV2 and TRBJ2-2; D is perhaps TRBD2 (6 bases). This CDR3 has 15 amino acids. Trimming removed 6 bases from V and 0 bases from J, with 11 bases in between. Germline-derived CDR1 and CDR2 are SNHLY and FYNNEI. As DNA, the CDR3 is TGTGCCAGCAGGTCTAGCGACTCGAACACCGGGGAGCTGTTTTTT. This encodes CASRSSDSNTGELFF.

This clonotype was seen ten or more times. The chain employs TRBV5-5 and TRBJ1-1; TRBD1 might be the D (5 bases). V lost 0 bases, J lost 5 bases, and 11 bases lay in between. CDR1 and CDR2 from the germline V gene are SGHKS and YYEKEE (reference sequence). The CDR3 contains 14 residues. The DNA for the CDR3 is TGTGCCAGCAGCTTGGAAGGGGCCCGGACTGAAGCTTTCTTT. Translated: CASSLEGARTEAFF.

The chain joins TRBV2 to TRBJ2-7; TRBD2 agrees at 12 bases. V trimming: 4 bases; J trimming: 3 bases; junction bases outside the gene matches: 4. Germline V gene lookup returns CDR1 SNHLY and CDR2 FYNNEI. The CDR3 spans 15 residues. The CDR3 DNA is TGTGCCAGCAGTGGTGGACTAGCGGGAATCTACGAGCAGTACTTC. Protein sequence: CASSGGLAGIYEQYF.

This clonotype was seen ten or more times. V and J are TRBV20-1 and TRBJ1-5; 8 bases agree with TRBD1. The CDR3 is 17 residues long. Unmatched junction bases numbered 13, after V lost 6 bases and J lost 0 bases. Germline V lookup: CDR1 DFQATT, CDR2 SNEGSKA (reference sequence). CDR3 amino acids: CSAIQGARTYSNQPQHF. The CDR3 bases are TGCAGTGCCATCCAGGGGGCAAGGACGTATAGCAATCAGCCCCAGCATTTT.

This clonotype was recorded many times. The V call is TRBV10-2, the J call TRBJ2-2, with a tentative D call TRBD2 (5 bases). V shed 9 bases and J shed 1 base, with 9 bases lying between them. The CDR3 totals 13 residues. Germline V gene data show CDR1 as WSHSY and CDR2 as SAAADI. The CDR3 region has the DNA TGCGCCAGTCGGAGCGGGAACACCGGGGAGCTGTTTTTT. This encodes CASRSGNTGELFF.

This clonotype was observed a handful of times. This chain uses TRBV2 with TRBJ2-5, with D maybe TRBD1 (6 bases). The CDR3 totals 13 residues. V was cut by 4 bases and J by 2 bases, with 8 bases left in between. Germline lookup yields CDR1 SNHLY and CDR2 FYNNEI. In DNA, the CDR3 is TGTGCCAGCAGTGGGGACACGCAAGAGACCCAGTACTTC. It translates to CASSGDTQETQYF. Full variable domain (outside the CDR3, taken from reference TRBV2 and TRBJ2-5): EPEVTQTPSHQVTQMGQEVILRCVPISNHLYFYWYRQILGQKVEFLVSFYNNEISEKSEIFDDQFSVERPDGSNFTLKIRSTKLEDSAMYFCASSGDTQETQYFGPGTRLLVL.

This clonotype occurred many times. The rearrangement joins TRBV6-5 to TRBJ2-7; D is perhaps TRBD1 (6 bases). The CDR3 runs to 14 residues. V was cut by 3 bases and J by 6 bases, with 15 bases left in between. Germline CDR1 and CDR2: MNHEY and SVGAGI. Here the CDR3 reads CASSYEQGFREQYF. The CDR3 nucleotides read TGTGCCAGCAGTTATGAGCAGGGGTTTCGCGAGCAGTACTTC.

Of note for this clonotype: Sequence at one end of the junction differs from germline and may be a read error. The genes are TRBV10-3 and TRBJ2-3, with D possibly TRBD1 on 5 matching bases. CDR3 length equals 13 residues. The germline CDR1 and CDR2 sequences are ENHRY and SYGVKD. The DNA of the CDR3 is TGTGCCATGAGCGATGGGGCCCTAGATACGCAGTACTTT. This sequence encodes CAMSDGALDTQYF.

The CDR3 here is CASSLATNQPQHF. CDR3 in DNA: TGTGCCAGCAGCTTAGCCACCAATCAGCCCCAGCATTTT. V is TRBV7-2 and J is TRBJ1-5; no clear D gene. The V gene's germline CDR1 is SGHTA and CDR2 FQGNSA. The CDR3 runs 13 residues. The ends were cut back, 0 bases at V and 3 bases at J, with 3 bases in the middle.

This clonotype is medium-sized within its sample. The chain's CDR3 is CATSRDRVSPLHF. The CDR3, as DNA: TGTGCCACCAGCAGGGACAGGGTTTCCCCCCTCCACTTT. This chain joins TRBV15 and TRBJ1-6, with 8 bases identical to TRBD1. Trimming took 3 bases from V and 13 from J; bases not matched to a gene: 5. The CDR3 is 13 residues long. Germline V gene lookup returns CDR1 LNHNV and CDR2 YYDKDF (reference sequence).

J is TRBJ2-6 and V is TRBV12-3 or TRBV12-4; 9 nucleotides match TRBD1. Trimming cost V 3 bases and J 1 base; bases outside gene matches: 1. The CDR3 consists of 16 residues. Here the CDR3 reads CASSFDRGSGANVLTF. Written as DNA, the CDR3 is TGTGCCAGCAGTTTTGACAGGGGGTCTGGGGCCAACGTCCTGACTTTC.

This clonotype has ten or more counts. The rearrangement uses TRBV15 and TRBJ2-3; perhaps TRBD1 as D (6 bases). The CDR3 contains 13 residues. The ends were cut back, 5 bases at V and 5 bases at J, with 11 bases in the middle. Germline V lookup: CDR1 LNHNV, CDR2 YYDKDF (reference sequence). CDR3 coding DNA: TGTGCCACCAGCCACCCAGGGGAAGATACGCAGTATTTT. Translated: CATSHPGEDTQYF. The complete variable domain, with remaining parts taken from reference TRBV15 and TRBJ2-3, reads DAMVIQNPRYQVTQFGKPVTLSCSQTLNHNVMYWYQQKSSQAPKLLFHYYDKDFNNEADTPDNFQSRRPNTSFCFLDIRSPGLGDTAMYLCATSHPGEDTQYFGPGTRLTVL.

This clonotype was detected many times. The CDR3 DNA is TGCGCCAGCAGCCCCCGGACAGAGGGTAGTCGAGCTTTCTTT. Translated, it gives CASSPRTEGSRAFF. This chain joins TRBV5-1 and TRBJ1-1, with a tentative D call TRBD1 (6 bases). The CDR3 totals 14 residues. Trimming shortened V by 4 bases and J by 10 bases, and 20 bases separated the two germline ends. Germline CDR1 and CDR2: SGHRS and YFSETQ.